The clone carrying this TCR beta chain was counted at least ten times. The data stem from a study of early T cells in non-severe SARS-CoV-2 infection. TCRdb reanalysed the 5' RACE reads using MiXCR and keeps one entry per CDR3 protein. Of about 60,000 distinct CDR3 sequences in the sample, around 9% were seen once. The sequencing sample was made of whole blood. The clonotype originates from an adult who was a healthcare worker with PCR-confirmed SARS-CoV-2 infection or an uninfected control (not recorded which).

In nucleotides, the CDR3 is TGCAGTGCTACGCGGGTATCCTACGAGCAGTACTTC. Translating gives CSATRVSYEQYF. The chain recombines TRBV20-1 with TRBJ2-7; a weak D match, TRBD2 (5 bases). Trimming shortened V by 4 bases and J by 1 base, and 8 bases separated the two germline ends. CDR3 length: 12 residues. CDR1 and CDR2 from the germline V gene are DFQATT and SNEGSKA (reference sequence).